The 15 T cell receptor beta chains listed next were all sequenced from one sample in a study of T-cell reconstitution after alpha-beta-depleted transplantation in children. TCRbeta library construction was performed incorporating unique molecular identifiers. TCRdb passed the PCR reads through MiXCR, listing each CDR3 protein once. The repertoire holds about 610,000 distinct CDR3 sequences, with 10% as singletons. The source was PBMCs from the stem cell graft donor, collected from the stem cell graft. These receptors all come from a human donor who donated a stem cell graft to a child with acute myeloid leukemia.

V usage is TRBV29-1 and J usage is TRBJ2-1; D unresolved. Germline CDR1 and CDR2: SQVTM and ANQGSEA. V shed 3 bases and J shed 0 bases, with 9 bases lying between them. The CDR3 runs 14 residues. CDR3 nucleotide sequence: TGCAGCGTTGATCGCGTAAGCTCCTACAATGAGCAGTTCTTC. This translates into CSVDRVSSYNEQFF.

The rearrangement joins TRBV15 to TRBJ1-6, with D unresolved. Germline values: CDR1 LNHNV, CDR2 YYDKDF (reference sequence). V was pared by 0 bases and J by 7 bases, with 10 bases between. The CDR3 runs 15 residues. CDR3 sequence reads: CATSRDRIQNSPLHF. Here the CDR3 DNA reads TGTGCCACCAGCAGAGATCGGATCCAGAATTCACCCCTCCACTTT.

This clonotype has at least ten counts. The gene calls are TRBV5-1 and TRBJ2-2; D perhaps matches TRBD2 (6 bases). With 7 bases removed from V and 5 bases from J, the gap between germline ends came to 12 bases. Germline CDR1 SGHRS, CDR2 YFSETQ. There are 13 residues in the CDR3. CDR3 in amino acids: CASRESGTGELFF. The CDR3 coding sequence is TGCGCCAGCCGGGAGTCGGGAACCGGGGAGCTGTTTTTT.

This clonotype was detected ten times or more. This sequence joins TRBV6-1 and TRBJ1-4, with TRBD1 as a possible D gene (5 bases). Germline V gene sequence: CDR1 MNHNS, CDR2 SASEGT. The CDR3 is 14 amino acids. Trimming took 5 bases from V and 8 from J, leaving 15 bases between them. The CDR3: CASSMGRVGEKLFF. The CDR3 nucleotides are TGTGCCAGCAGTATGGGCAGGGTAGGAGAAAAACTGTTTTTT.

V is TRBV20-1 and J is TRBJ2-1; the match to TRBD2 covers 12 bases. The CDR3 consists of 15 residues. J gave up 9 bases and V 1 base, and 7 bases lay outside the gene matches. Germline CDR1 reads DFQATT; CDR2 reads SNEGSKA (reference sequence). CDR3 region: CSARGSSGRGGEQFF. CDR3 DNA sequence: TGCAGTGCTAGAGGTTCTAGCGGGAGGGGGGGTGAGCAGTTCTTC.

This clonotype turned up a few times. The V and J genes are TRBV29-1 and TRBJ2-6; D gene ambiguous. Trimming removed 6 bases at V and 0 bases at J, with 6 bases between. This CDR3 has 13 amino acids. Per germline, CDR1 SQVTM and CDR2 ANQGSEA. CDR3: CSVTFSGANVLTF. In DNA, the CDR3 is TGCAGCGTCACCTTCTCTGGGGCCAACGTCCTGACTTTC.

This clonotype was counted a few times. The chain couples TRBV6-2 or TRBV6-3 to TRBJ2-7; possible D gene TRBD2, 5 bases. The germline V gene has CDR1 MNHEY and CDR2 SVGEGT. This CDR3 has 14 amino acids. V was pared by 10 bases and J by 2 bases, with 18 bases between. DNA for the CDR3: TGTGCCACCAGAGTGAGTAGCGTTACCTACGAGCAGTACTTC. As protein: CATRVSSVTYEQYF.

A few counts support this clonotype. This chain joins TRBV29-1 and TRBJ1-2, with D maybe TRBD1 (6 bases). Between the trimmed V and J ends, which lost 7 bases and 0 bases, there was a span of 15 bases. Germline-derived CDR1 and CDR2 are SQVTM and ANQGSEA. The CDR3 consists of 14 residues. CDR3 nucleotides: TGCAGCGCCCCGACAGGCGCTACTAACTATGGCTACACCTTC. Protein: CSAPTGATNYGYTF.

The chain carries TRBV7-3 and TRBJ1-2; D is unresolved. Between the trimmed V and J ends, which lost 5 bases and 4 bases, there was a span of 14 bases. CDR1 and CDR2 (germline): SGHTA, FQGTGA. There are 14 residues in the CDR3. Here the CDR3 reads CASSPEGRGYGYTF. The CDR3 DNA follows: TGTGCCAGCAGCCCAGAAGGTCGCGGCTATGGCTACACCTTC.

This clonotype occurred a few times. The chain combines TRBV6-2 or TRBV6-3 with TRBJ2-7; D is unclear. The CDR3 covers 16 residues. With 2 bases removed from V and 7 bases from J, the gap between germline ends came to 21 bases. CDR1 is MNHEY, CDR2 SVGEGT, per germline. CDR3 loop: CASSYLVTGRLGEQYF. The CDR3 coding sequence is TGTGCCAGCAGTTACCTCGTCACGGGCCGCCTTGGGGAGCAGTACTTC.

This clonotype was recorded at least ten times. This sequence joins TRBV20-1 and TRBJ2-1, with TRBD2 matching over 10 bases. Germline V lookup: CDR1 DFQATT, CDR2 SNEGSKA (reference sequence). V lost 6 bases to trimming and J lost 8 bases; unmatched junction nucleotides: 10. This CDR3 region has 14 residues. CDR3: CSAPSQREGYEQFF. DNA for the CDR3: TGCAGTGCCCCCTCCCAGCGGGAGGGTTATGAGCAGTTCTTC.

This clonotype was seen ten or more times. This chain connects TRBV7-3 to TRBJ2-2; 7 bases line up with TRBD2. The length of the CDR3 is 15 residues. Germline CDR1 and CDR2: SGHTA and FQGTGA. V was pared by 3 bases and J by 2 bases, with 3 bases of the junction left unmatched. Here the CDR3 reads CASSFSSGNTGELFF. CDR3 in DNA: TGTGCCAGCAGCTTCTCTAGCGGTAACACCGGGGAGCTGTTTTTT.

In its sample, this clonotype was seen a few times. This CDR3 reads CASSFSMNTEAFF. The CDR3 DNA is TGCGCCAGCAGCTTCAGCATGAACACTGAAGCTTTCTTT. The V call is TRBV5-1, the J call TRBJ1-1; D gene ambiguous. V was pared by 2 bases and J by 0 bases, with 5 bases between. This CDR3 is 13 amino acids long. Germline V gene sequence: CDR1 SGHRS, CDR2 YFSETQ.

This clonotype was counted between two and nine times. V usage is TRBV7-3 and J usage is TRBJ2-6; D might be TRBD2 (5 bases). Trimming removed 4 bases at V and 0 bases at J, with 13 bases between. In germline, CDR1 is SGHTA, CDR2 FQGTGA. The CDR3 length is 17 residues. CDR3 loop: CASSSKRVTSGANVLTF. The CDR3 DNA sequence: TGTGCCAGCAGCTCAAAGAGGGTCACCTCTGGGGCCAACGTCCTGACTTTC.

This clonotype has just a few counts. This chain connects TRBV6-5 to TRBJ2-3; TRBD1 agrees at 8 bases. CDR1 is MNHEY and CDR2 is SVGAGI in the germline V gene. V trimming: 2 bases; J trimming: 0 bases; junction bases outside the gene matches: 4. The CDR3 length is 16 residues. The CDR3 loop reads CASSYRTGTSTDTQYF. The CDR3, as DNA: TGTGCCAGCAGTTACAGGACAGGGACTAGCACAGATACGCAGTATTTT.